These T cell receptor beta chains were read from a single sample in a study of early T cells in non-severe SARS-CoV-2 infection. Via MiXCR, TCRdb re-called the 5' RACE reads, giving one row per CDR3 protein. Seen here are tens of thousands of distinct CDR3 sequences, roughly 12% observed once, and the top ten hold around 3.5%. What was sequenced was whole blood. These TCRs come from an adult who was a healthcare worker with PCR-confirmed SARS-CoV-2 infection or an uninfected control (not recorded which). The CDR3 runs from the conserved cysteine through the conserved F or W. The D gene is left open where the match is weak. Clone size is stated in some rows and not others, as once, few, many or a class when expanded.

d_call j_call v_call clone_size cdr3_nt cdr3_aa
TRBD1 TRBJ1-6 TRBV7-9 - TGTGCCAGCAGTACGAAAGGGGGCTTTTCACCCCTCCACTTT CASSTKGGFSPLHF
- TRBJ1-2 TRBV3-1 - TGTGCCAGCAGCCTGGGGCCGGCGGCTAACTATGGCTACACCTTC CASSLGPAANYGYTF
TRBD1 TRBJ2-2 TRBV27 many TGTGCCAGCAGAAGACAGGGTTACACCGGGGAGCTGTTTTTT CASRRQGYTGELFF
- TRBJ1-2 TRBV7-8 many TGTGCCAGCAGCTTAGGTCCGGATCTCTATGGCTACACCTTC CASSLGPDLYGYTF
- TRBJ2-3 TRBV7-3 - TGTGCCAGCAGCTTAATGGATGATACGCAGTATTTT CASSLMDDTQYF
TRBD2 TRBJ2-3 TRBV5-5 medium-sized TGTGCCAGCAGCTTGCGGCTAGCGGGGCCAGCCACAGATACGCAGTATTTT CASSLRLAGPATDTQYF
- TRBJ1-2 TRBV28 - TGTGCCAGCACCACAGGGCCTCATGGCTACACCTTC CASTTGPHGYTF
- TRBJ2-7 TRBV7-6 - TGTGCCAGCAGCTTAGCAGGGCTCGGTGAGCAGTACTTC CASSLAGLGEQYF
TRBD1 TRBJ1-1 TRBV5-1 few TGCGCCAGCAGCTTTACAGGGGATACTGAAGCTTTCTTT CASSFTGDTEAFF
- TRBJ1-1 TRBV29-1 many TGCAGCGTAGGCCGGACAGCAGGTCACACTGAAGTTTTCTTT CSVGRTAGHTEVFF
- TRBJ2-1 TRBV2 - TGTGCCAGCAGTGCGTGGGCGAATCCTGAGCAGTTCTTC CASSAWANPEQFF
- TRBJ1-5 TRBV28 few TGTGCCAGCAACCTGAGAAGTTATAGCAATCAGCCCCAGCATTTT CASNLRSYSNQPQHF
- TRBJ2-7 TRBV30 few TGTGCCTGGAGTGTGGGTAGGGGTTACGAGCAGTACTTC CAWSVGRGYEQYF
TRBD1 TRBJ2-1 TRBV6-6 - TGTGCCAGCGGGACAGGGGTTTTCAATGAGCAGTTCTTC CASGTGVFNEQFF
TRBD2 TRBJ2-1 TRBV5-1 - TGCGCCAGCAGCTTGCCCGGGACTAGTATGAATGAGCAGTTCTTC CASSLPGTSMNEQFF
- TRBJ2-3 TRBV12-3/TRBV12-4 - TGTGCCAGCAGTCCACAAGCAGGCACAGATACGCAGTATTTT CASSPQAGTDTQYF
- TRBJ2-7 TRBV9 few TGTGCCAGCAGCGTAGACGGGGGGCTGGACGAGCAGTACTTC CASSVDGGLDEQYF
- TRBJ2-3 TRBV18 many TGTGCCAGCTCACCCTCCCCCGGCGCCACGAGGGATACGCAGTATTTT CASSPSPGATRDTQYF
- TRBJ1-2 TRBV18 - TGTGCCAGCTCACCGAACTTAGCCGATGGCTACACCTTC CASSPNLADGYTF
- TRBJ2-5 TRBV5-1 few TGCGCCAGCAGCTTGGCAGGGAAAGAGACCCAGTACTTC CASSLAGKETQYF
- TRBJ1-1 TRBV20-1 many TGCAGTGCTAGTTTAGGCACATTGAACACTGAAGCTTTCTTT CSASLGTLNTEAFF
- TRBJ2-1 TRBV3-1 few TGTGCCAGCAGCCATGTAGGGGAGCAGTTCTTC CASSHVGEQFF
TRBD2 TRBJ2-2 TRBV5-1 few TGCGCCAGCAGCCCGCCGGGACTAGCGGGATTACCCGGGGAGCTGTTTTTT CASSPPGLAGLPGELFF
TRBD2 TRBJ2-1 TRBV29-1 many TGCAGCGTCGGCGGGACTAGCGGGGATGAGCAGTTCTTC CSVGGTSGDEQFF
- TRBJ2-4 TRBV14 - TGTGCCAGCAGCCAAGGCAGGCTCGACATTCAGTACTTC CASSQGRLDIQYF
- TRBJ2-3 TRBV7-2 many TGTGCCAGCAGCTTAGGTCTTCAATCGGCAGATACGCAGTATTTT CASSLGLQSADTQYF
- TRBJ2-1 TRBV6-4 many TGTGCCAGCAAAAAGGAGACAGCTTCGAATGAGCAGTTCTTC CASKKETASNEQFF
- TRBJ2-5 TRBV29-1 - TGCAGCGCACCTGGGGCTACCTCCGAGACCCAGTACTTC CSAPGATSETQYF
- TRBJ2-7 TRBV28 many TGTGCCAGCAGTCTTACTACCAACTACGAGCAGTACTTC CASSLTTNYEQYF
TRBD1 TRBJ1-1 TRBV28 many TGTGCCAGCCGGATACCGGGCCAGGGGGGGGTGAACACTGAAGCTTTCTTT CASRIPGQGGVNTEAFF
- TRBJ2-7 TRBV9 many TGTGCCAGCAGCGGGTTAAGCTCCTACGAGCAGTACTTC CASSGLSSYEQYF
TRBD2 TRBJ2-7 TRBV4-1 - TGCGCCAGCAGCCAAGAGACTAGCGGGAGTAGCTACGAGCAGTACTTC CASSQETSGSSYEQYF
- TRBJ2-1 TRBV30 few TGTGCCTGGAGCGCGGTGGGGACGAAGTTCTTC CAWSAVGTKFF
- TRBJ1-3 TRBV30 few TGTGCCTGGAGCCCAGGGGTCTCTGGAAACACCATATATTTT CAWSPGVSGNTIYF
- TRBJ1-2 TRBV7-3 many TGTGCCAGCAGCCGAGGACAACCAGGATATGGCTACACCTTC CASSRGQPGYGYTF
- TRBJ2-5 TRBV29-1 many TGCAGCGTGGAGACAGCCAACCAAGAGACCCAGTACTTC CSVETANQETQYF
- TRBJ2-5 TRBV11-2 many TGTGCCAGCAGCTTAGATCGGACACCTGAGACCCAGTACTTC CASSLDRTPETQYF
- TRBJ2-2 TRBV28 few TGTGCCAGCAGTTCTACAGGGCTCATCGGGGAGCTGTTTTTT CASSSTGLIGELFF
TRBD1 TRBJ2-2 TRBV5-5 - TGTGCCAGCAAGATGGCAGGGGGGAACACCGGGGAGCTGTTTTTT CASKMAGGNTGELFF
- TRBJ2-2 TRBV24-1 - TGTGCCACCAGTGAACTGACAGCGAACACCGGGGAGCTGTTTTTT CATSELTANTGELFF